This T cell receptor (beta chain) was sequenced in a study of blood T cell repertoires in COVID-19. Study-wide context: Nucleic acid was either cDNA or gDNA, and it came from T cells, B-cell-depleted T cells, or PBMCs.

CDR3 length: 16 residues. Germline V gene lookup returns CDR1 SGHRS and CDR2 YFSETQ. Trimming took 0 bases from V and 0 from J, leaving 11 bases between them. The table came from immunoSEQ multiplex PCR; TCRdb's copy has only in-frame clones and leaves some out. The profile shows 150,000 or so clones, more than 65% of them singletons. This TCR was sampled from a woman in her sixties or seventies with COVID-19, enrolled during active disease. The sequencing input was peripheral blood. The gene calls are TRBV5-1 and TRBJ2-3; D remains unclear. Here the CDR3 reads CASSLDAATSTDTQYF. Written as DNA, the CDR3 is TGCGCCAGCAGCTTGGACGCGGCCACTAGCACAGATACGCAGTATTTT.